These 27 T cell receptor beta chains were all obtained from the same sample, sequenced in a study of shared clonotypes between healthy human individuals. Produced via immunoSEQ multiplex PCR; TCRdb's table is partial and in-frame only. The sample has under 850,000 clones; roughly 72% are singletons. Sample: memory CD4+ T cells sorted from blood. Subset described: CD45RA-negative fraction. These receptors all stem from a woman aged 25 to 45 in good health.

As concerns this clone: This sample includes further DNA sequences coding for the same CDR3. The genes are TRBV6-5 and TRBJ2-6; D may be TRBD2 (5 bases). V lost 2 bases to trimming and J lost 0 bases, with 5 bases between them. From germline, CDR1 is MNHEY and CDR2 SVGAGI. The CDR3 consists of 15 residues. CDR3 nucleotides: TGTGCCAGCAGTTACGGAGGCTCTGGGGCCAACGTCCTGACTTTC. Translation: CASSYGGSGANVLTF.

V and J are TRBV9 and TRBJ1-3; TRBD1 might be the D (6 bases). Trimming cost V 0 bases and J 2 bases, with 12 bases left between them. CDR1 is SGDLS and CDR2 is YYNGEE in the germline V gene. The CDR3 covers 16 residues. In DNA form, the CDR3 reads TGTGCCAGCAGCGTAGCAACGGGGGCGGCTGGAAACACCATATATTTT. Its protein is CASSVATGAAGNTIYF.

This rearrangement joins TRBV5-1 to TRBJ1-2; unclear D gene. The V end was cut by 0 bases, the J end by 3 bases, with 6 bases between. The CDR3 has 13 amino acids. The germline CDR1 and CDR2 sequences are SGHRS and YFSETQ. CDR3 loop: CASSLDRDYGYTF. The DNA for the CDR3 is TGCGCCAGCAGCTTGGATCGGGACTATGGCTACACCTTC.

The gene calls are TRBV6-1 and TRBJ1-5; 7 positions agree with TRBD1. The CDR3 is made up of 13 amino acids. Germline V gene data show CDR1 as MNHNS and CDR2 as SASEGT. The ends lost 6 bases at V and 5 bases at J; junction bases unmatched: 4. CDR3 nucleotides: TGTGCCAGCAGGACAGGGTTTGATCAGCCCCAGCATTTT. Protein sequence: CASRTGFDQPQHF.

V and J are TRBV18 and TRBJ2-7; D call uncertain. Germline CDR1 KGHSH, CDR2 LQKENI. The CDR3 runs 12 residues. Deletions cut 3 bases from V and 6 bases from J, with 9 bases between. CDR3 in amino acids: CASSPGPAEQYF. Written as DNA, the CDR3 is TGTGCCAGCTCACCCGGGCCCGCCGAGCAGTACTTC.

V is TRBV6-6 and J is TRBJ1-1; D is perhaps TRBD1 (6 bases). Trimming left V 6 bases short and J 2 bases short, with 13 bases between. This CDR3 is built from 14 residues. Germline V gene lookup returns CDR1 MNHNY and CDR2 SVGAGI (reference sequence). CDR3 nucleotides: TGTGCCAGCAGAAGGGGGACGGCCAACACTGAAGCTTTCTTT. Translation gives CASRRGTANTEAFF.

The chain links TRBV19 to TRBJ2-1; 12 bases agree with TRBD2. The V gene end was trimmed by 4 bases and the J gene end by 0 bases; junction bases not matched to a gene: 7. Germline lookup yields CDR1 LNHDA and CDR2 SQIVND (reference sequence). The length of the CDR3 is 18 residues. The CDR3 nucleotides read TGTGCCAGTAGTAGGACTAGCGGGACCCATAGCTCCTACAATGAGCAGTTCTTC. It encodes CASSRTSGTHSSYNEQFF.

This clone was counted a few times. The chain carries TRBV27 and TRBJ2-1; D tentatively reads TRBD1 or TRBD2 (5 bases each). Deletions cut 6 bases from V and 5 bases from J, with 17 bases between. Germline loops: CDR1 MNHEY, CDR2 SMNVEV (reference sequence). This CDR3 is 15 amino acids long. The CDR3 DNA reads as TGTGCCAGCAGAACACCCGGGACGCCTGACAATGAGCAGTTCTTC. Protein sequence: CASRTPGTPDNEQFF.

The chain joins TRBV7-8 to TRBJ2-5; 12 nucleotides line up with TRBD1. Germline CDR1 and CDR2: SGHVS and FQNEAQ. The CDR3 covers 17 residues. V dropped 5 bases and J dropped 5; count of bases not matched to a gene: 12. CDR3 nucleotides: TGTGCCAGCAGCCTCCGGGATGGGACAGGGGGCCGGGAGACCCAGTACTTC. This sequence encodes CASSLRDGTGGRETQYF.

This rearrangement joins TRBV28 to TRBJ1-5; tentatively, D is TRBD1 (5 bases). V was pared by 9 bases and J by 7 bases, with 22 bases between. This CDR3 region has 15 residues. Germline V gives CDR1 MDHEN, CDR2 SYDVKM. CDR3: CASWRRGNGYQPQHF. DNA of the CDR3: TGTGCCAGTTGGAGGCGGGGGAACGGTTACCAGCCCCAGCATTTT.

This chain links TRBV10-3 with TRBJ2-5; tentatively, D is TRBD1 (7 bases). This CDR3 has 16 residues. The V and J ends lost 2 bases and 4 bases respectively, with 17 bases between them. Germline V gene lookup returns CDR1 ENHRY and CDR2 SYGVKD. CDR3 protein: CAISERAGGKGETQYF. CDR3 DNA sequence: TGTGCCATCAGTGAGAGGGCAGGGGGGAAAGGAGAGACCCAGTACTTC.

The gene calls are TRBV28 and TRBJ1-1, with D uncertain. Germline-derived CDR1 and CDR2 are MDHEN and SYDVKM. Trimming took off 3 bases at V and 0 bases at J, with 8 bases between the two ends. This CDR3 is 14 amino acids long. The CDR3 coding sequence is TGTGCCAGCAGTTTTTCACAGCTGAACACTGAAGCTTTCTTT. Amino acid sequence: CASSFSQLNTEAFF.

J is TRBJ2-7 and V is TRBV4-1; 7 bases are a match to TRBD2. Germline values: CDR1 MGHRA, CDR2 YSYEKL. Trimming took 0 bases from V and 4 from J; bases not matched to a gene: 9. The CDR3 length is 16 residues. The CDR3 sequence is CASSQETAGIIYEQYF. The CDR3 nucleotides read TGCGCCAGCAGCCAAGAGACAGCGGGAATTATTTACGAGCAGTACTTC.

V usage is TRBV7-9 and J usage is TRBJ2-6; tentative D call: TRBD2 (7 bases). The CDR3 is 18 amino acids. Germline CDR1 is SEHNR and CDR2 is FQNEAQ (reference sequence). Trimming took off 7 bases at V and 0 bases at J, with 19 bases between the two ends. The DNA for the CDR3 is TGTGCCAGCACCGGGGGGCGGGGAATCTACTCTGGGGCCAACGTCCTGACTTTC. Translating it yields CASTGGRGIYSGANVLTF.

The chain employs TRBV5-1 and TRBJ1-2, with unresolved D. The germline gives CDR1 SGHRS, CDR2 YFSETQ. CDR3 length equals 15 residues. V was clipped by 0 bases and J by 3 bases, with 12 bases between them. The CDR3 region is CASSLGGGGYYGYTF. The CDR3 coding sequence is TGCGCCAGCAGCTTGGGAGGAGGTGGCTACTATGGCTACACCTTC. The full variable domain, in which reference TRBV5-1 and TRBJ1-2 provide the parts outside the CDR3, is KAGVTQTPRYLIKTRGQQVTLSCSPISGHRSVSWYQQTPGQGLQFLFEYFSETQRNKGNFPGRFSGRQFSNSRSEMNVSTLELGDSALYLCASSLGGGGYYGYTFGSGTRLTVV.

This chain uses TRBV6-5 with TRBJ2-5, with a tentative D call TRBD1 (6 bases). Trimming cost V 7 bases and J 2 bases, with 14 bases left between them. CDR3 length: 14 amino acids. Germline CDR1 reads MNHEY; CDR2 reads SVGAGI. The CDR3 bases are TGTGCCAGCACGGACAGCACGGTTCAAGAGACCCAGTACTTC. Encoded protein: CASTDSTVQETQYF.

The chain links TRBV15 to TRBJ1-5, with TRBD1 matching over 7 bases. This CDR3 is built from 14 residues. Germline V gives CDR1 LNHNV, CDR2 YYDKDF (reference sequence). Trimming removed 3 bases from V and 4 bases from J; junction bases left unmatched: 3. CDR3 sequence reads: CATSRTGRNQPQHF. As DNA, the CDR3 is TGTGCCACCAGCAGGACAGGGAGGAATCAGCCCCAGCATTTT. Drawing the rest from reference TRBV15 and TRBJ1-5, the complete variable domain is DAMVIQNPRYQVTQFGKPVTLSCSQTLNHNVMYWYQQKSSQAPKLLFHYYDKDFNNEADTPDNFQSRRPNTSFCFLDIRSPGLGDTAMYLCATSRTGRNQPQHFGDGTRLSIL.

This sequence joins TRBV4-1 and TRBJ2-1; the D is unclear. Deletions cut 5 bases from V and 2 bases from J, with 13 bases between. Germline assignment: CDR1 MGHRA and CDR2 YSYEKL. The CDR3 is made up of 15 amino acids. The CDR3 reads CASSARSLTYNEQFF. CDR3 in DNA: TGCGCCAGCAGCGCGAGGAGTCTAACCTACAATGAGCAGTTCTTC.

The V call is TRBV5-4, the J call TRBJ1-2; D not certain. This CDR3 has 13 amino acids. Germline V gene lookup returns CDR1 SGHNT and CDR2 YYREEE (reference sequence). V was pared by 4 bases and J by 4 bases, with 11 bases between. The CDR3 spells CASSTKQRYGYTF. The DNA of the CDR3 is TGTGCCAGCAGCACCAAACAGCGCTATGGCTACACCTTC.

This chain's CDR3 is CASSLTSSHTDTQYF. CDR3 in DNA: TGTGCCAGCAGCCTGACTAGCAGCCACACAGATACGCAGTATTTT. The chain is built from TRBV6-1 and TRBJ2-3, with TRBD2 matching 7 bases. This CDR3 region has 15 residues. The V and J ends lost 6 bases and 2 bases, in that order; junction bases with no gene match: 8. Germline CDR1 and CDR2: MNHNS and SASEGT.

The chain employs TRBV7-6 and TRBJ2-1; no clear D. CDR3 size: 15 residues. The germline gives CDR1 SGHVS, CDR2 FNYEAQ. The V end lost 5 bases, the J end lost 3 bases, and 14 bases lay between the germline ends. CDR3 coding DNA: TGTGCCAGCAGCCCGGAGCAATCCCGCTACAATGAGCAGTTCTTC. Translated: CASSPEQSRYNEQFF.

This clone has just a few counts. The CDR3 sequence is CASSSTWWSYEQYF. DNA of the CDR3: TGTGCCAGCAGTTCAACCTGGTGGTCCTACGAGCAGTACTTC. The J gene is TRBJ2-7, the V gene TRBV27; D gene ambiguous. Trimming pared 4 bases from V and 1 base from J, leaving 11 bases between. Germline CDR1 is MNHEY and CDR2 is SMNVEV (reference sequence). This CDR3 comprises 14 residues.

The rearrangement uses TRBV18 and TRBJ2-5; D might be TRBD2 (7 bases). Trimming took 0 bases from V and 5 from J, leaving 13 bases between them. This CDR3 is 15 amino acids long. Germline values: CDR1 KGHSH, CDR2 LQKENI. The CDR3 coding sequence is TGTGCCAGCTCACCACCTCTACAGGGAGGGGAGACCCAGTACTTC. Its translation is CASSPPLQGGETQYF.

This clone was picked up one time. With a much larger clone just one base away, this may be a read error. V and J are TRBV16 and TRBJ1-1; TRBD1 agrees at 7 bases. This CDR3 contains 13 residues. Unmatched junction bases numbered 2, after V lost 4 bases and J lost 3 bases. Germline V gene lookup returns CDR1 KGHSY and CDR2 FQNENV. CDR3 sequence (DNA): TGTGCCAGCAGCCGACAGGGCTACACTGAAGCTTTCTTT. As protein: CASSRQGYTEAFF. Supplemented by reference TRBV16 and TRBJ1-1, the full variable domain reads GEEVAQTPKHLVRGEGQKAKLYCAPIKGHSYVFWYQQVLKNEFKFLISFQNENVFDETGMPKERFSAKCLPNSPCSLEIQATKLEDSAVYFCASSRQGYTEAFFGQGTRLTVV.

This clone was detected only a few times. The chain recombines TRBV2 with TRBJ2-4, with TRBD2 as a possible D gene (6 bases). Per germline, CDR1 SNHLY and CDR2 FYNNEI. V lost 2 bases and J lost 0, with 8 bases in between. The CDR3 loop spans 15 amino acids. This CDR3 reads CASSEQGLAKNIQYF. The DNA for the CDR3 is TGTGCCAGCAGTGAACAGGGACTAGCCAAAAACATTCAGTACTTC. The entire variable domain, with the rest obtained from reference TRBV2 and TRBJ2-4, is as follows: EPEVTQTPSHQVTQMGQEVILRCVPISNHLYFYWYRQILGQKVEFLVSFYNNEISEKSEIFDDQFSVERPDGSNFTLKIRSTKLEDSAMYFCASSEQGLAKNIQYFGAGTRLSVL.

The rearrangement joins TRBV30 to TRBJ1-5, with D possibly TRBD1 on 5 matching bases. The CDR3 contains 15 residues. The V end was cut by 0 bases, the J end by 4 bases, with 13 bases between. CDR1 GTSNPN and CDR2 SVGIG come from the germline V gene (reference sequence). CDR3 amino acids: CAWSVLEGTNQPQHF. The CDR3 bases are TGTGCCTGGAGTGTACTAGAGGGGACTAATCAGCCCCAGCATTTT.

This clone was seen only a few times. This sequence joins TRBV7-2 and TRBJ2-7; TRBD2 matches 8 bases. V lost 1 base to trimming and J lost 2 bases; unmatched junction nucleotides: 4. The CDR3 is 15 residues long. CDR1 and CDR2 (germline): SGHTA, FQGNSA. The CDR3 here is CASSLDTSGTYEQYF. In DNA form, the CDR3 reads TGTGCCAGCAGCTTAGATACTAGCGGTACCTACGAGCAGTACTTC.